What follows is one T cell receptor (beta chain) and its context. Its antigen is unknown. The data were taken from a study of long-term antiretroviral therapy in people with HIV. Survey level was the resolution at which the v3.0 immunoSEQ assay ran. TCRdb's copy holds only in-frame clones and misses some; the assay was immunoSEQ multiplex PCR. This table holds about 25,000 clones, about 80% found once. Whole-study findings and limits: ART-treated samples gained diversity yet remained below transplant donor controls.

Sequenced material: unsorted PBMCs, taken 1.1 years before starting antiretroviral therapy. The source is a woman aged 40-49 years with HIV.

CDR3 nucleotide sequence: TGTGCCAGCAGTTACATGGGGGGCCCGCACACCGGGGAGCTGTTTTTT. Translated, it gives CASSYMGGPHTGELFF. V usage is TRBV6-5 and J usage is TRBJ2-2; D is perhaps TRBD1 or TRBD2 (6 bases each). There are 16 residues in the CDR3. Germline values: CDR1 MNHEY, CDR2 SVGAGI. Trimming left V 2 bases short and J 3 bases short, with 13 bases between.